These T cell receptor beta chains were read from a single sample in a study of T-cell memory formation after mild COVID-19. TCRdb redid the calling of the 5' RACE reads with MiXCR, one entry per CDR3 protein. The table has about 360,000 distinct CDR3 sequences, 13% to 15% seen once; the top ten hold approximately 20%. The specimen sequenced was PBMCs or a T cell subset sorted from them (not recorded which). These receptors originate from a man aged 18 to 35 who had mild COVID-19 (a few samples of this study predate the infection). Cell type and time point are not known. Both conserved end residues are part of each CDR3. The order of the fields is clone size, J gene, V gene, D gene, CDR3 protein, CDR3 DNA. The D gene is left open where the match is weak. Clone sizes are given selectively: once, few, many, or a class where the clone is expanded.

few | TRBJ2-3 | TRBV4-2 | TRBD2 | CASSQDWARFAGGNNTQYF | TGTGCCAGCAGCCAAGATTGGGCGAGATTTGCGGGGGGGAATAATACGCAGTATTTT
- | TRBJ1-1 | TRBV5-6 | TRBD1 | CASSEDRGFYTEAFF | TGTGCCAGCAGCGAGGACAGGGGGTTCTACACTGAAGCTTTCTTT
many | TRBJ2-7 | TRBV7-8 | - | CASSFQGGRYEQYF | TGTGCCAGCAGCTTTCAGGGGGGGCGGTACGAGCAGTACTTC
many | TRBJ2-3 | TRBV28 | - | CASSSEDTQYF | TGTGCCAGCAGTTCGGAAGATACGCAGTATTTT
few | TRBJ1-4 | TRBV4-1 | - | CASSQVGTSPEKLFF | TGCGCCAGCAGCCAAGTGGGGACAAGCCCGGAAAAACTGTTTTTT
many | TRBJ1-1 | TRBV28 | TRBD1 | CASRHPDRVNTEAFF | TGTGCCAGCAGGCACCCCGACAGGGTTAACACTGAAGCTTTCTTT
few | TRBJ1-1 | TRBV5-1 | TRBD1 | CASSLDRQGVRQAFF | TGCGCCAGCAGCTTGGACCGGCAGGGGGTGAGGCAAGCTTTCTTT
few | TRBJ2-3 | TRBV6-2/TRBV6-3 | - | CASSYTAVPNTDTQYF | TGTGCCAGCAGTTACACGGCGGTACCTAACACAGATACGCAGTATTTT
- | TRBJ1-5 | TRBV7-9 | - | CASSYGVEPQHF | TGTGCCAGCAGCTACGGGGTTGAGCCCCAGCATTTT
- | TRBJ1-6 | TRBV7-8 | - | CASSPWGRGEYNSPLHF | TGTGCCAGCAGCCCCTGGGGCAGAGGGGAGTATAATTCACCCCTCCACTTT
- | TRBJ2-3 | TRBV5-1 | TRBD2 | CASSFLAGGQDTQYF | TGCGCCAGCAGTTTCCTAGCGGGGGGGCAAGATACGCAGTATTTT
many | TRBJ2-2 | TRBV6-5 | TRBD1 | CASSFRDRGRGELFF | TGTGCCAGCAGCTTCCGGGACAGGGGGCGCGGGGAGCTGTTTTTT
- | TRBJ1-1 | TRBV20-1 | - | CSARSQILNTEAFF | TGCAGTGCTAGAAGCCAGATCTTGAACACTGAAGCTTTCTTT
few | TRBJ2-1 | TRBV18 | - | CASSPFGGASYNEQFF | TGTGCCAGCTCACCATTCGGCGGGGCCTCCTACAATGAGCAGTTCTTC
few | TRBJ1-1 | TRBV6-6 | - | CASRTDGTEAFF | TGTGCCAGCAGGACAGACGGCACTGAAGCTTTCTTT
few | TRBJ1-2 | TRBV29-1 | TRBD1 | CSVENGTGEGYTF | TGCAGCGTTGAAAACGGGACAGGGGAGGGCTACACCTTC
- | TRBJ2-5 | TRBV6-5 | - | CASSYSLQTREYF | TGTGCCAGCAGTTACTCCCTCCAGACTAGGGAGTACTTC
- | TRBJ2-3 | TRBV6-5 | - | CASRHSTDTQYF | TGTGCCAGCAGACATAGCACAGATACGCAGTATTTT
- | TRBJ2-7 | TRBV12-3/TRBV12-4 | TRBD1 | CASSLGDRTSYEQYF | TGTGCCAGCAGTTTGGGGGACAGGACGTCCTACGAGCAGTACTTC
few | TRBJ2-2 | TRBV20-1 | TRBD2 | CSASGPSGAGTGELFF | TGCAGTGCTAGCGGCCCTAGCGGGGCGGGCACCGGGGAGCTGTTTTTT
- | TRBJ2-3 | TRBV28 | - | CASSLMGTTDTQYF | TGTGCCAGCAGTTTAATGGGGACCACAGATACGCAGTATTTT
few | TRBJ1-2 | TRBV6-5 | TRBD1 | CASKNGAGGNYGYTF | TGTGCCAGCAAGAACGGCGCAGGGGGTAACTATGGCTACACCTTC
once | TRBJ1-1 | TRBV6-5 | - | CASTKTWGNTEAFF | TGTGCCAGCACTAAGACCTGGGGCAACACTGAAGCTTTCTTT
few | TRBJ2-2 | TRBV7-2 | - | CASRSTGQTGELFF | TGTGCCAGCAGATCCACAGGGCAGACCGGGGAGCTGTTTTTT
few | TRBJ1-1 | TRBV13 | - | CASSLLQGGGEAFF | TGTGCCAGCAGCTTATTACAGGGAGGGGGTGAAGCTTTCTTT
few | TRBJ1-5 | TRBV5-6 | - | CASSRSRRGYGNQPQHF | TGTGCCAGCAGCCGGTCGAGGAGGGGTTATGGCAATCAGCCCCAGCATTTT
many | TRBJ1-4 | TRBV7-3 | - | CASSLRGNLGEKLFF | TGTGCCAGCAGCTTAAGGGGGAATCTAGGGGAAAAACTGTTTTTT
- | TRBJ2-4 | TRBV27 | TRBD1 | CASRSPDRVDIQYF | TGTGCCAGCAGATCTCCGGACAGGGTGGACATTCAGTACTTC
few | TRBJ2-3 | TRBV5-1 | - | CASRPTSPDTQYF | TGCGCCAGCAGACCTACCAGTCCAGATACGCAGTATTTT
- | TRBJ2-3 | TRBV18 | - | CASSPVGGVADTQYF | TGTGCCAGCTCTCCCGTCGGAGGAGTAGCAGATACGCAGTATTTT
- | TRBJ2-2 | TRBV6-1 | - | CASSEGYNTGELFF | TGTGCCAGCAGTGAAGGGTACAACACCGGGGAGCTGTTTTTT
- | TRBJ1-4 | TRBV9 | - | CASSGAPGEKLFF | TGTGCCAGCAGCGGGGCTCCGGGTGAAAAACTGTTTTTT
- | TRBJ1-2 | TRBV7-2 | - | CASSRGTEQGYTF | TGTGCCAGCAGCCGCGGGACGGAACAAGGCTACACCTTC
- | TRBJ1-2 | TRBV28 | TRBD1 | CASSGQGTGYTF | TGTGCCAGCAGCGGACAGGGGACTGGCTACACCTTC
few | TRBJ2-2 | TRBV12-3/TRBV12-4 | TRBD2 | CASSLTRGVDAGELFF | TGTGCCAGCAGTCTGACCCGGGGGGTCGATGCCGGGGAGCTGTTTTTT
- | TRBJ2-1 | TRBV9 | - | CASAPDTSSYNEQFF | TGTGCCAGCGCCCCGGACACTAGCTCCTACAATGAGCAGTTCTTC
few | TRBJ2-7 | TRBV6-5 | - | CASTMGGADEQYF | TGTGCCAGCACCATGGGGGGGGCGGACGAGCAGTACTTC
- | TRBJ2-3 | TRBV29-1 | - | CSVEVLLTGAADTQYF | TGCAGCGTTGAAGTACTGTTGACGGGGGCGGCAGATACGCAGTATTTT
- | TRBJ2-2 | TRBV12-3/TRBV12-4 | - | CASSLGFPGELFF | TGTGCCAGCAGTTTGGGGTTTCCCGGGGAGCTGTTTTTT
few | TRBJ1-2 | TRBV19 | TRBD1 | CASSLPRTGRGYTF | TGTGCCAGTAGTCTACCGCGGACAGGGCGCGGCTACACCTTC